This T cell receptor beta chain was obtained from a study of T cells after yellow fever vaccination (dated by TCRdb to the late 2010s). Regarding the research as a whole: The SMART-Seq v4 Ultra Low Input RNA kit was used to prepare libraries from fractions with low cell numbers. Blood samples were taken at several timepoints before and after primary and secondary immunization, and bulk PBMC replicates and cell subsets were isolated. To follow T-cell clones before and after both primary and booster YFV17D yellow fever vaccination, bulk TCR alpha and beta repertoires underwent longitudinal sequencing. The cohort comprised two healthy male donors, one aged 18 to 30 and one aged 30 to 40 years. Study-wide findings and limitations: Computational filtering was needed because FACS-sorted repertoires could contain abundant contaminating clonotypes from the bulk population. After the booster, most of the clones that had expanded following primary vaccination were detected again (roughly 97% of CD4 and around 88% of CD8), which suggests that memory was broadly maintained. The study included only two donors, which limits how far the findings can be generalized. A small fraction of clonotypes appeared in both the CD4 and CD8 compartments, likely as a result of convergent recombination. Compared with the primary T-cell response, the secondary T-cell response was faster but weaker, reaching its peak on day 5 rather than on day 15.

In the case of this clonotype: The antigen it recognizes is unknown. No base quality information exists; no much larger clone differs at one position.

In the paper's terms, the treatment or condition label means: live attenuated yellow fever vaccine strain. A standard Ficoll-Paque protocol was used to isolate PBMCs from peripheral blood. CD4 and CD8 T-cell fractions were isolated with Dynabeads CD4 and CD8 positive selection kits. TriZol was used to extract RNA from bulk PBMCs, CD4 and CD8 fractions, and dextramer-positive and dextramer-negative fractions. Synthesis of TCR cDNA relied on 5'RACE template switching, a step that introduced a universal primer site along with unique molecular identifiers. cDNA synthesis was primed from both the TCR alpha and TCR beta constant segments. Two PCR steps were used to amplify libraries, with sample barcodes and sequencing adapters being added in the second step. Sequencing of the libraries was done on either Illumina HiSeq 2500 (2x100 bp) or NovaSeq (2x150 bp). On the authors' methods: MIGEC handled demultiplexing of reads and collapsing into UMI consensus sequences, while MiXCR performed V(D)J alignment. Vaccine-responding clonotypes were identified with edgeR using replicate PBMC samples, with FDR below 0.01 and a log2 fold change above 5 up to day 15 being required. Each bulk clonotype received a CD4 or CD8 identity based on whether the sequenced CD4 or CD8 repertoire contained that clonotype at higher abundance. Starting from the raw public reads, TCRdb applied fastp trimming at Q25, assembled clones with MiXCR and retained in-frame beta chains. Records with the same CDR3 protein are collapsed into one entry carrying the most frequent genes and DNA. The authors' filters were not applied to this entry. A total of roughly 68,000 distinct CDR3 sequences appear in this sample, around 7% of them only once. Roughly 35% of the sample lies in the top ten.

Cut back by 5 bases and 4 bases, the V and J ends lie 15 bases apart. CDR1 and CDR2 are drawn from the germline V gene: SGHAT, FQNNGV. From cysteine to phenylalanine, the CDR3 is 15 amino acids long. Only the CDR3 DNA is retained, 45 bases long and in frame from the first base. The rearranged chain carries TRBV11-2 and TRBJ2-1; no D gene call is confident. Material: CD8+ T cells sorted from PBMCs, obtained roughly 45 days after the first yellow fever vaccination. The receptor comes from a man between 18 and 29 years old who received the YFV17D yellow fever vaccine. CDR3 region: CASSQGRNQYNEQFF. Read as DNA, the sequence is TGTGCCAGCAGCCAAGGGCGGAATCAATACAATGAGCAGTTCTTC.